This T cell receptor beta chain originates from a study of shared clonotypes between healthy human individuals. Study results and caveats: The represented genetic and exposure-history diversity was limited by the small number of donors.

The CDR3 spans 14 residues. Germline V gene data show CDR1 as MNHEY and CDR2 as SMNVEV (reference sequence). Between the trimmed V and J ends, which lost 7 bases and 1 base, there was a span of 11 bases. Comment on this clone: Antigen specificity is unknown.

Some clones are missing from TCRdb's copy, which holds only in-frame ones; the method was immunoSEQ multiplex PCR. Altogether over a million clones are present, roughly 95% being singletons, with the ten largest covering approximately 1.2%. This chain links TRBV27 with TRBJ2-1; D gene ambiguous. The receptor was isolated from a man aged 25 to 40 in good health. The sequenced sample was naive CD4+ T cells sorted from blood. Subset defined: CD45RA+ positively selected. CDR3 in amino acids: CASTFAASYNEQFF. In DNA form, the CDR3 reads TGTGCCAGCACATTTGCGGCTTCCTACAATGAGCAGTTCTTC.